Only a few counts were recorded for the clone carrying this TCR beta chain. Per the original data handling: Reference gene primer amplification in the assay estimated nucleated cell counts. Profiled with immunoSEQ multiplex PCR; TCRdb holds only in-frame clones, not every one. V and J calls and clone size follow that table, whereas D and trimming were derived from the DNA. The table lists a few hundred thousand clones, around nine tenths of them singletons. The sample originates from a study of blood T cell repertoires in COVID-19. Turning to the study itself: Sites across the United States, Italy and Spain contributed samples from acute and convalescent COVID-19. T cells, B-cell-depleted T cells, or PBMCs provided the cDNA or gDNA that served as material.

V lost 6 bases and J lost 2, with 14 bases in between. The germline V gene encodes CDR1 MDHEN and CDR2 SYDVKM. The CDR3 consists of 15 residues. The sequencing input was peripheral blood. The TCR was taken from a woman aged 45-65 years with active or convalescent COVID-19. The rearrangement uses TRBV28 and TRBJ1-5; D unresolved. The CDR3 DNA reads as TGTGCCAGCAGCCGGACTGATCAAGGCAATCAGCCCCAGCATTTT. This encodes CASSRTDQGNQPQHF.